A single sample gave rise to the 26 T cell receptor beta chains below, sequenced in a study of response to subunit inactivated influenza vaccine. TCRdb called the RT-PCR reads again in MiXCR, with one record for every CDR3 protein. The sample has about 180,000 distinct CDR3 sequences, nearly 9.5% seen once. The source was non-naive T cells sorted from PBMCs, collected on the day of vaccination. The receptors were gathered from a middle-aged man who received an inactivated influenza vaccine.

The chain recombines TRBV20-1 with TRBJ1-2; D is possibly TRBD1 (5 bases). Trimming shortened V by 3 bases and J by 7 bases, and 15 bases separated the two germline ends. Germline V gene data show CDR1 as DFQATT and CDR2 as SNEGSKA (reference sequence). This CDR3 is 13 amino acids long. The CDR3: CSASPRESFGYTF. Written as DNA, the CDR3 is TGCAGTGCTAGTCCCAGGGAGTCCTTTGGCTACACCTTC.

The chain couples TRBV19 to TRBJ2-7; D uncertain. Germline loops: CDR1 LNHDA, CDR2 SQIVND (reference sequence). CDR3 length: 12 amino acids. V was pared by 10 bases and J by 1 base, with 11 bases between. The CDR3 loop reads CATRRISYEQYF. CDR3 nucleotide sequence: TGTGCCACCCGACGTATATCCTACGAGCAGTACTTC. The full variable domain, with the rest looked up from reference TRBV19 and TRBJ2-7, is DGGITQSPKYLFRKEGQNVTLSCEQNLNHDAMYWYRQDPGQGLRLIYYSQIVNDFQKGDIAEGYSVSREKKESFPLTVTSAQKNPTAFYLCATRRISYEQYFGPGTRLTVT.

This rearrangement joins TRBV18 to TRBJ2-6; D is undetermined. The CDR3 length is 14 residues. V was pared by 2 bases and J by 3 bases, with 5 bases between. CDR1 KGHSH and CDR2 LQKENI come from the germline V gene. CDR3 protein: CASSPGVGANVLTF. In DNA form, the CDR3 reads TGTGCCAGCTCACCAGGGGTTGGGGCCAACGTCCTGACTTTC.

The chain is built from TRBV29-1 and TRBJ1-2; weak D call: TRBD1 (5 bases). V lost 5 bases and J 5 bases, leaving 9 bases between the germline ends. The length of the CDR3 is 11 residues. Germline CDR1 and CDR2: SQVTM and ANQGSEA. CDR3 nucleotides: TGCAGCGTTTTCGAGGGGTATGGCTACACCTTC. As protein: CSVFEGYGYTF.

This clonotype was picked up one time. The chain has TRBV30 and TRBJ1-5; 8 positions match TRBD1. Germline V CDR1 and CDR2: GTSNPN, SVGIG (reference sequence). The CDR3 consists of 16 residues. The V and J ends lost 1 base and 2 bases, in that order; junction bases with no gene match: 7. DNA of the CDR3: TGTGCCTGGAGTGATAACAGGGGGTTAGGCAATCAGCCCCAGCATTTT. This gives the protein CAWSDNRGLGNQPQHF.

This clonotype showed up just a few times. The J gene is TRBJ2-7, the V gene TRBV6-2 or TRBV6-3; D remains unclear. V gave up 7 bases and J gave up 3 bases, with 19 bases separating them. Germline assignment: CDR1 MNHEY and CDR2 SVGEGT. The CDR3 runs to 15 residues. The CDR3 protein is CASISLRRGHYEQYF. The CDR3 nucleotides are TGTGCCAGCATCTCTTTACGACGCGGCCACTACGAGCAGTACTTC.

This chain uses TRBV9 with TRBJ2-3; D is perhaps TRBD2 (5 bases). V was cut by 1 base and J by 3 bases, with 12 bases left in between. Germline values: CDR1 SGDLS, CDR2 YYNGEE. This CDR3 is 15 amino acids long. In DNA form, the CDR3 reads TGTGCCAGCAGCGTACGAGGGAGAGGTACAGATACGCAGTATTTT. Its translation: CASSVRGRGTDTQYF.

The rearrangement joins TRBV7-9 to TRBJ1-6; D not resolved. The V and J ends lost 1 base and 8 bases respectively, with 6 bases between them. Germline loops: CDR1 SEHNR, CDR2 FQNEAQ (reference sequence). This CDR3 is built from 13 residues. The CDR3 DNA follows: TGTGCCAGCAGCTTAGGGGCGCATTCACCCCTCCACTTT. Its protein is CASSLGAHSPLHF.

The CDR3 bases are TGTGCCACGTCGGTGGTTACTCTTCGCTCTGGGGCCAACGTCCTGACTTTC. As protein: CATSVVTLRSGANVLTF. The chain couples TRBV15 to TRBJ2-6; D ambiguous. The CDR3 has 17 amino acids. The germline V gene encodes CDR1 LNHNV and CDR2 YYDKDF (reference sequence). The ends were cut back, 9 bases at V and 0 bases at J, with 18 bases in the middle. Full variable domain (rest looked up from reference TRBV15 and TRBJ2-6): DAMVIQNPRYQVTQFGKPVTLSCSQTLNHNVMYWYQQKSSQAPKLLFHYYDKDFNNEADTPDNFQSRRPNTSFCFLDIRSPGLGDTAMYLCATSVVTLRSGANVLTFGAGSRLTVL.

This clonotype was picked up a small number of times. V is TRBV12-5 and J is TRBJ2-3, with 14 bases aligning to TRBD2. This CDR3 spans 16 amino acids. Germline CDR1 is LGHNT and CDR2 is FRNRAP. V shed 5 bases, J shed 4 bases, and the junction held 5 bases outside the gene matches. CDR3 nucleotide sequence: TGTGCTAGTGGTCCAGGGACTAGCGGGAGACCAGATACGCAGTATTTT. Translating it yields CASGPGTSGRPDTQYF.

In this sample, this clonotype turned up many times. V and J are TRBV20-1 and TRBJ2-1; TRBD2 aligns across 14 bases. CDR1 DFQATT and CDR2 SNEGSKA come from the germline V gene (reference sequence). The CDR3 has 14 residues. The trim removed 3 bases at V and 8 bases at J, leaving 3 bases unmatched. CDR3: CSASGLAGGDEQFF. CDR3 DNA sequence: TGCAGTGCTAGCGGACTAGCGGGAGGAGATGAGCAGTTCTTC.

The chain joins TRBV3-1 to TRBJ2-5; 10 bases agree with TRBD2. With 8 bases clipped from V and 5 bases from J, the junction kept 5 bases outside the gene matches. Germline V gives CDR1 LGHDT, CDR2 YNNKEL (reference sequence). This CDR3 is built from 13 residues. This chain's CDR3 is CASGRSGGETQYF. As DNA, the CDR3 is TGTGCCAGCGGCCGTAGCGGGGGGGAGACCCAGTACTTC.

This clonotype was detected only a few times. V is TRBV2 and J is TRBJ2-1; 8 nucleotides agree with TRBD2. With V trimmed by 6 bases and J by 3 bases, 13 bases remained unmatched. This CDR3 region has 17 residues. Looked up from germline, CDR1 is SNHLY and CDR2 is FYNNEI. The chain's CDR3 is CASSPLRAGDLYNEQFF. The CDR3 DNA is TGTGCCAGCAGCCCCCTTCGAGCGGGAGATCTCTACAATGAGCAGTTCTTC. The variable domain in full, with the rest retrieved from reference TRBV2 and TRBJ2-1, is EPEVTQTPSHQVTQMGQEVILRCVPISNHLYFYWYRQILGQKVEFLVSFYNNEISEKSEIFDDQFSVERPDGSNFTLKIRSTKLEDSAMYFCASSPLRAGDLYNEQFFGPGTRLTVL.

With regard to this clonotype: At one end, the junction sequence differs from germline, possibly due to a read error. The V gene is TRBV3-1, the J gene TRBJ2-1; 8 bases map to TRBD2. CDR3 length: 13 amino acids. Germline CDR1 reads LGHDT; CDR2 reads YNNKEL (reference sequence). The CDR3 coding sequence is TGTGCCAGCCGCCAAGACGCCAGCGGGGGCCAGTTCTTC. Translated, it gives CASRQDASGGQFF.

This clonotype was picked up many times. The chain links TRBV6-2 or TRBV6-3 to TRBJ2-7; TRBD1 matches 10 bases. V was pared by 0 bases and J by 3 bases, with 11 bases of the junction left unmatched. Germline CDR1 is MNHEY and CDR2 is SVGEGT. The CDR3 is 18 amino acids. In nucleotides, the CDR3 is TGTGCCAGCAGTTACTCGATTTTAGAGGGACAGGGGAACTACGAGCAGTACTTC. It codes for CASSYSILEGQGNYEQYF.

V and J are TRBV20-1 and TRBJ2-1, with 7 bases matching TRBD1. J was trimmed by 1 base and V by 6 bases; bases with no gene match: 6. Germline V gene lookup returns CDR1 DFQATT and CDR2 SNEGSKA (reference sequence). This CDR3 is 14 amino acids long. In DNA form, the CDR3 reads TGCAGTGCCAGGGACAGTGGGTCCTACAATGAGCAGTTCTTC. This codes for CSARDSGSYNEQFF.

This clonotype has just a few counts. This chain connects TRBV14 to TRBJ2-3; maybe TRBD2 (5 bases). V lost 4 bases to trimming and J lost 0 bases, with 11 bases between them. This CDR3 comprises 15 residues. CDR1 SGHDN and CDR2 FVKESK come from the germline V gene. The CDR3 spells CASSPGLFSTDTQYF. CDR3 sequence (DNA): TGTGCCAGCAGCCCTGGACTGTTTAGCACAGATACGCAGTATTTT.

This clonotype occurred many times. This chain's CDR3 is CAIRPHGGTYEQYF. CDR3 nucleotides: TGTGCCATCAGGCCCCACGGGGGTACCTACGAGCAGTACTTC. This chain links TRBV10-3 with TRBJ2-7, with D possibly being TRBD2 (6 bases). This CDR3 contains 14 residues. The germline V and J ends were trimmed by 6 bases and 2 bases, with 14 bases remaining between them. In germline, CDR1 is ENHRY, CDR2 SYGVKD.

The chain carries TRBV5-3 and TRBJ2-3; 10 bases agree with TRBD2. TRBV5-3 is filed as an ORF, its function uncertain. CDR3 length: 16 amino acids. Trimming removed 9 bases from V and 6 bases from J; junction bases left unmatched: 16. The CDR3 DNA sequence: TGTGCCATGAGCTTTGGGTGGGGACTAGCGATGGATACGCAGTATTTT. Translation: CAMSFGWGLAMDTQYF.

The rearrangement joins TRBV10-2 to TRBJ2-1; 12 nucleotides agree with TRBD2. Germline V lookup: CDR1 WSHSY, CDR2 SAAADI. The CDR3 contains 16 residues. V lost 6 bases and J lost 4; bases outside the gene matches: 7. The CDR3 sequence is CASRPLAGGRYNEQFF. CDR3 nucleotide sequence: TGCGCCAGCAGACCTCTAGCGGGGGGGAGGTACAATGAGCAGTTCTTC.

The genes are TRBV18 and TRBJ1-1; no firm D call. Germline lookup yields CDR1 KGHSH and CDR2 LQKENI. The V gene lost 5 bases and the J gene lost 4 bases, with 11 bases spanning the gap. The CDR3 runs to 13 residues. This chain's CDR3 is CASSTSTGTEAFF. DNA for the CDR3: TGTGCCAGCTCAACGTCGACGGGCACTGAAGCTTTCTTT.

This clonotype was detected ten times or more. This chain connects TRBV14 to TRBJ2-4; TRBD2 aligns across 10 bases. V dropped 2 bases and J dropped 4; count of bases not matched to a gene: 8. The CDR3 covers 17 residues. CDR1 SGHDN and CDR2 FVKESK come from the germline V gene. The CDR3 region is CASSQKRIAGGKNIQYF. The CDR3 region has the DNA TGTGCCAGCAGCCAAAAGAGGATAGCGGGGGGAAAAAACATTCAGTACTTC.

Concerning this clonotype: At one end the junction does not follow the germline gene, possibly because of a read error. The chain is built from TRBV7-9 and TRBJ2-2; 8 bases map to TRBD1. Germline lookup yields CDR1 SEHNR and CDR2 FQNEAQ (reference sequence). This CDR3 has 15 amino acids. CDR3 loop: CACSFSGRGPGELFF. In DNA form, the CDR3 reads TGTGCCTGCAGCTTCAGTGGCAGGGGGCCCGGGGAGCTGTTTTTT.

This clonotype has more than one count but fewer than ten. The V and J genes are TRBV5-1 and TRBJ2-7, with 12 bases that match TRBD1. Germline CDR1 reads SGHRS; CDR2 reads YFSETQ. V shed 0 bases, J shed 6 bases, and the junction held 7 bases outside the gene matches. The CDR3 spans 16 residues. DNA for the CDR3: TGCGCCAGCAGCTTGGACTCCGGGACAGGGGGCGCCGAGCAGTACTTC. Translating it yields CASSLDSGTGGAEQYF.

The chain couples TRBV20-1 to TRBJ2-1; 8 bases are a match to TRBD2. V was pared by 0 bases and J by 2 bases, with 6 bases of the junction left unmatched. CDR1 and CDR2 from the germline V gene are DFQATT and SNEGSKA (reference sequence). The CDR3 loop spans 16 amino acids. CDR3 sequence: CSARDVERGPYNEQFF. The CDR3, as DNA: TGCAGTGCTAGAGATGTCGAGCGGGGGCCCTACAATGAGCAGTTCTTC.

This clonotype came up a few times. The rearrangement joins TRBV5-6 to TRBJ2-7; D is uncertain. The germline V gene has CDR1 SGHDT and CDR2 YYEEEE. Between the trimmed V and J ends, which lost 3 bases and 2 bases, there was a span of 6 bases. The CDR3 has 12 amino acids. CDR3 region: CASSSLTYEQYF. Here the CDR3 DNA reads TGTGCCAGCAGCTCACTTACCTACGAGCAGTACTTC.